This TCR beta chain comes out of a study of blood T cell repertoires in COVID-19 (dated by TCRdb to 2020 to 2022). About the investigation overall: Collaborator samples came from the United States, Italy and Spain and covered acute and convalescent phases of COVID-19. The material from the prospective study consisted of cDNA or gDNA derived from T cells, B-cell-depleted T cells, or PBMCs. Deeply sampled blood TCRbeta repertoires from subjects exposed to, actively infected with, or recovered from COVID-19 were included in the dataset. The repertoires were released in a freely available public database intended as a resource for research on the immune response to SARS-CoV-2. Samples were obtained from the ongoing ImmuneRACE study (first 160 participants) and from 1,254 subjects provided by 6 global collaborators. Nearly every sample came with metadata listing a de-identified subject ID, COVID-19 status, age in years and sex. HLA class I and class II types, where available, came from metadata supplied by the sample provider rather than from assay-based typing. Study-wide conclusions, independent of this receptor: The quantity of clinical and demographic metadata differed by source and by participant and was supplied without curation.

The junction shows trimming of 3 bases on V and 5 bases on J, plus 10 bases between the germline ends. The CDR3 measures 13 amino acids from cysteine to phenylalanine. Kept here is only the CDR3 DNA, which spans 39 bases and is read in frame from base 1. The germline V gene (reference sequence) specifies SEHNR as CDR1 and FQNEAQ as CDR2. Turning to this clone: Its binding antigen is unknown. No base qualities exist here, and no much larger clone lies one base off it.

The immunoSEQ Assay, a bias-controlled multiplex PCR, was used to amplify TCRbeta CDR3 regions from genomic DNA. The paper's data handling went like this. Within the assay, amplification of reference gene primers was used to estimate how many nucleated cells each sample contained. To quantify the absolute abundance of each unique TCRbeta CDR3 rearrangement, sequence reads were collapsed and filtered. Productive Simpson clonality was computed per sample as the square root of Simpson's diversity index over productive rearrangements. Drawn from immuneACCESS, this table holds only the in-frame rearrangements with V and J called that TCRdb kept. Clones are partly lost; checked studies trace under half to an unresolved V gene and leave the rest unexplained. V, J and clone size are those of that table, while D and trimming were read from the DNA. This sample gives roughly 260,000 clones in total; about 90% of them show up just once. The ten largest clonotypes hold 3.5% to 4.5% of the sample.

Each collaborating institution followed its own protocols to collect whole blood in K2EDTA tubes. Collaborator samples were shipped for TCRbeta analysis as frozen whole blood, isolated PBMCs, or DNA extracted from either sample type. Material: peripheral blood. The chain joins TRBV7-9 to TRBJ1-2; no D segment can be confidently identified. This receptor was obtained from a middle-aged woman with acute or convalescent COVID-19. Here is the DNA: TGTGCCAGCAGCTTCAGAGGGTGGTATGGCTACACCTTC. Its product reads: CASSFRGWYGYTF.